Below, 9 T cell receptor beta chains from the same sample are listed, as sequenced in a study of T cell repertoires in cytomegalovirus infection. TCRdb processed the reads anew with MiXCR; each CDR3 protein has one entry. The data hold more than 400,000 distinct CDR3 sequences, with about a quarter observed a single time. The sample taken for sequencing was PBMCs. The receptors originated from a human donor in good health (CMV status not recorded). Some clones in this sample may be carry-over from other donors' samples.

This chain uses TRBV7-9 with TRBJ2-7; 8 bases agree with TRBD2. The CDR3 has 15 residues. J gave up 5 bases and V 6 bases, and 12 bases lay outside the gene matches. The germline V gene encodes CDR1 SEHNR and CDR2 FQNEAQ (reference sequence). Here the CDR3 DNA reads TGTGCCAGCAGACGTCCGGGACTAGTTTCACACGAGCAGTACTTC. It yields the protein CASRRPGLVSHEQYF.

The table lists this clonotype with many counts. The chain carries TRBV11-3 and TRBJ2-1, with 8 nucleotides matching TRBD2. CDR3 length: 15 residues. V shed 4 bases, J shed 9 bases, and the junction held 11 bases outside the gene matches. Germline V CDR1 and CDR2: SGHNT, YENEEA. The CDR3 nucleotides read TGTGCCAGCAGCTCTAAAGCGGGAGTCTACGGTGAGCAGTTCTTC. Residues: CASSSKAGVYGEQFF. Together with reference TRBV11-3 and TRBJ2-1, the CDR3 gives the full variable domain: EAGVVQSPRYKIIEKKQPVAFWCNPISGHNTLYWYLQNLGQGPELLIRYENEEAVDDSQLPKDRFSAERLKGVDSTLKIQPAELGDSAVYLCASSSKAGVYGEQFFGPGTRLTVL.

The rearrangement uses TRBV11-1 and TRBJ2-7, with TRBD2 matching 9 bases. Germline V gene lookup returns CDR1 SGHAT and CDR2 FQDESV (reference sequence). The CDR3 is 15 amino acids. V was pared by 5 bases and J by 0 bases, with 5 bases of the junction left unmatched. The CDR3 spells CASSPFSGSSYEQYF. CDR3 sequence (DNA): TGTGCCAGCAGCCCGTTTAGCGGGAGCTCCTACGAGCAGTACTTC. The whole variable domain, remainder taken from reference TRBV11-1 and TRBJ2-7, is EAEVAQSPRYKITEKSQAVAFWCDPISGHATLYWYRQILGQGPELLVQFQDESVVDDSQLPKDRFSAERLKGVDSTLKIQPAELGDSAMYLCASSPFSGSSYEQYFGPGTRLTVT.

This clonotype was counted only a few times. The chain recombines TRBV11-3 with TRBJ1-1; 9 nucleotides line up with TRBD1. The CDR3 is made up of 13 amino acids. Germline loops: CDR1 SGHNT, CDR2 YENEEA. Trimming removed 5 bases from V and 8 bases from J; junction bases left unmatched: 6. In nucleotides, the CDR3 is TGTGCCAGCAGCCCCGCCGGACAGGGGGAAGCTTTCTTT. It codes for CASSPAGQGEAFF.

At least ten counts were recorded for this clonotype. The V and J genes are TRBV7-8 and TRBJ1-5; D is ambiguous. CDR1 and CDR2 (germline): SGHVS, FQNEAQ. Trimming cost V 5 bases and J 4 bases, with 12 bases left between them. This CDR3 spans 14 amino acids. CDR3 sequence reads: CASSTRGLNQPQHF. The DNA of the CDR3 is TGTGCCAGCAGCACCCGGGGTCTGAATCAGCCCCAGCATTTT.

The chain links TRBV4-3 to TRBJ2-2; 10 bases map to TRBD2. V gave up 3 bases and J gave up 0 bases; unmatched junction bases: 7. Germline-derived CDR1 and CDR2 are LGHNA and YSLEER. CDR3 length: 18 residues. Here the CDR3 reads CASSQYPGLAANTGELFF. The CDR3 DNA reads TGCGCCAGCAGCCAGTATCCAGGACTAGCGGCGAACACCGGGGAGCTGTTTTTT.

The chain recombines TRBV19 with TRBJ2-3; TRBD2 matches at 11 bases. V dropped 5 bases and J dropped 2; count of bases not matched to a gene: 12. Germline V gene lookup returns CDR1 LNHDA and CDR2 SQIVND (reference sequence). The CDR3 is 18 amino acids. The CDR3 DNA reads TGTGCCAGTAGTTCGGGACGACTGGGACTAGCGGACACAGATACGCAGTATTTT. Its protein is CASSSGRLGLADTDTQYF.

This clonotype has a handful of counts. This chain uses TRBV11-3 with TRBJ2-1; TRBD1 is a possible D gene (7 bases). Germline values: CDR1 SGHNT, CDR2 YENEEA. This CDR3 is 18 amino acids long. The V end lost 4 bases, the J end lost 2 bases, and 21 bases lay between the germline ends. CDR3 sequence: CASSSRGTDGSTYNEQFF. Written as DNA, the CDR3 is TGTGCCAGCAGCTCACGGGGGACAGACGGCAGTACCTACAATGAGCAGTTCTTC.

V is TRBV20-1 and J is TRBJ1-1, with a possible D match to TRBD1 (6 bases). The V end lost 6 bases, the J end lost 1 base, and 9 bases lay between the germline ends. The CDR3 extends over 12 amino acids. In germline, CDR1 is DFQATT, CDR2 SNEGSKA (reference sequence). CDR3 sequence reads: CSAGDTNTEAFF. CDR3 in DNA: TGCAGTGCGGGGGACACGAACACTGAAGCTTTCTTT.